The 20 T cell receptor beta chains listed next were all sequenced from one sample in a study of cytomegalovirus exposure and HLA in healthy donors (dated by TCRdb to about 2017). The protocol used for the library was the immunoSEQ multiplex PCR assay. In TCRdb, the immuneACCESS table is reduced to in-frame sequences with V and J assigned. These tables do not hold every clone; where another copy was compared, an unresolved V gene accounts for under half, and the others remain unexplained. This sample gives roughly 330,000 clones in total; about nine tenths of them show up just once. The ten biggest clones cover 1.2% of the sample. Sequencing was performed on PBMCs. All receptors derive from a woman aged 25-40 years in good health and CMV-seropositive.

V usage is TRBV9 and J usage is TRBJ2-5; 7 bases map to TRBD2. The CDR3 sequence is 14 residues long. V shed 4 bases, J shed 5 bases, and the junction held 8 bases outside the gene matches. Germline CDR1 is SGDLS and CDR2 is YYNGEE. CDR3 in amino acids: CASSPKLAVETQYF. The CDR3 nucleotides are TGTGCCAGCAGCCCAAAGCTAGCGGTTGAGACCCAGTACTTC.

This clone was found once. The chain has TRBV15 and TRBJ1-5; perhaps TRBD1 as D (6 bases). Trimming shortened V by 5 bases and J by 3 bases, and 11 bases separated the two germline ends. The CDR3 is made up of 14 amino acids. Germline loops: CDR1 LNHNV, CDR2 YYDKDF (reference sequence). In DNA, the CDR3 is TGTGCCACCAGCGGCCGGGACACCAATCAGCCCCAGCATTTT. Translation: CATSGRDTNQPQHF.

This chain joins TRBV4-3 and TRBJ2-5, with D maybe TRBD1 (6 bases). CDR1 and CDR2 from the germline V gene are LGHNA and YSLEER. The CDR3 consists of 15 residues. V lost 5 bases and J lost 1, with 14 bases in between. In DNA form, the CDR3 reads TGCGCCAGCAGCTACCGGGACACCTTCCAAGAGACCCAGTACTTC. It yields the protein CASSYRDTFQETQYF.

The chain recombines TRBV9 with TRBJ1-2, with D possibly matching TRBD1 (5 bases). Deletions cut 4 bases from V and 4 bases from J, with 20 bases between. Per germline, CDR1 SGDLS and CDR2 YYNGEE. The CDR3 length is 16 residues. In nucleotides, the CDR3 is TGTGCCAGCAGCCCTATTGAGGGCCAGGGCCTCTATGGCTACACCTTC. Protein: CASSPIEGQGLYGYTF. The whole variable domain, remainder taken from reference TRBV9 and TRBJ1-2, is DSGVTQTPKHLITATGQRVTLRCSPRSGDLSVYWYQQSLDQGLQFLIQYYNGEERAKGNILERFSAQQFPDLHSELNLSSLELGDSALYFCASSPIEGQGLYGYTFGSGTRLTVV.

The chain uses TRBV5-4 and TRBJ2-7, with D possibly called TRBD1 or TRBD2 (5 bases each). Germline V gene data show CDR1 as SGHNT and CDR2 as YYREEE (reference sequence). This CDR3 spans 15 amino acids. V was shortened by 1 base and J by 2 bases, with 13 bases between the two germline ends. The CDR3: CASSLTGTDPYEQYF. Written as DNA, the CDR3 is TGTGCCAGCAGCTTGACCGGGACGGACCCCTACGAGCAGTACTTC.

CDR3 in amino acids: CASSVGGSSGANVLTF. The CDR3, as DNA: TGTGCCAGCAGCGTAGGCGGAAGCTCTGGGGCCAACGTCCTGACTTTC. The V call is TRBV9, the J call TRBJ2-6; D is undetermined. Trimming removed 0 bases at V and 0 bases at J, with 7 bases between. Germline V gives CDR1 SGDLS, CDR2 YYNGEE. The CDR3 is made up of 16 amino acids.

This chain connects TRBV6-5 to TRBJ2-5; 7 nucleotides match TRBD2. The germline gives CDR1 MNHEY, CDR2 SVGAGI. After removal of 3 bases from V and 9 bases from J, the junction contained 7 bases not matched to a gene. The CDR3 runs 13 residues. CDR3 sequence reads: CASSYGGRSSQYF. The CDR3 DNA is TGTGCCAGCAGTTATGGCGGGAGATCGTCCCAGTACTTC.

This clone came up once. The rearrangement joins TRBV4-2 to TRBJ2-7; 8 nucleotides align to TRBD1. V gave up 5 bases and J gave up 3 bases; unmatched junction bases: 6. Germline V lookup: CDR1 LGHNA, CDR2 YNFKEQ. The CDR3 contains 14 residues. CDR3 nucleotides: TGTGCCAGCAGCTATGCCGGACAGGGCTACGAGCAGTACTTC. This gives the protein CASSYAGQGYEQYF.

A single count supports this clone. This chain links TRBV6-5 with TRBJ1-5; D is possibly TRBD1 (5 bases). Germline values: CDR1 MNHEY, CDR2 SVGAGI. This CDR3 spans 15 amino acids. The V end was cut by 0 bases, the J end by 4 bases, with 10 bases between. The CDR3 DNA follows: TGTGCCAGCAGTTACTCGGCGGGGGGTAATCAGCCCCAGCATTTT. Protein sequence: CASSYSAGGNQPQHF.

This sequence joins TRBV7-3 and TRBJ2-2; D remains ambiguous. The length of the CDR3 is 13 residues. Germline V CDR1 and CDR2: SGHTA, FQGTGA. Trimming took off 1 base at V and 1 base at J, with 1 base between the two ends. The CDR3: CASSLKNTGELFF. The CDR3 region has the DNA TGTGCCAGCAGCTTAAAGAACACCGGGGAGCTGTTTTTT.

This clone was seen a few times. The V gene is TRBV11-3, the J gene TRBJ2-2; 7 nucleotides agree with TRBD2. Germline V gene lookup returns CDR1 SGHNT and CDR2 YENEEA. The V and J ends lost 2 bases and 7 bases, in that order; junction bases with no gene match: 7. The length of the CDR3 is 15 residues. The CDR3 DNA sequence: TGTGCCAGCAGCTTAAGAAGCGGGACGGGCGGGGAGCTGTTTTTT. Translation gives CASSLRSGTGGELFF.

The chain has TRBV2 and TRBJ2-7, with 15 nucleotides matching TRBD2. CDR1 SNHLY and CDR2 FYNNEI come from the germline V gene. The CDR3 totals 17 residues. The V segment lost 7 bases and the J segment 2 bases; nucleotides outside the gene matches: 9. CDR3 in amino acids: CASKMGLAGGRAYEQYF. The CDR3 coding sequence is TGTGCCAGCAAGATGGGACTAGCGGGAGGCAGGGCCTACGAGCAGTACTTC.

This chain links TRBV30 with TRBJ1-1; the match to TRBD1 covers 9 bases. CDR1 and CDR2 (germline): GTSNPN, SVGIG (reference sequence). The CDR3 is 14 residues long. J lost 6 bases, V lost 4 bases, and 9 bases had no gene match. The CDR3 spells CAWISGTGRSEAFF. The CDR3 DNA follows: TGTGCCTGGATTTCCGGGACAGGGAGGTCTGAAGCTTTCTTT.

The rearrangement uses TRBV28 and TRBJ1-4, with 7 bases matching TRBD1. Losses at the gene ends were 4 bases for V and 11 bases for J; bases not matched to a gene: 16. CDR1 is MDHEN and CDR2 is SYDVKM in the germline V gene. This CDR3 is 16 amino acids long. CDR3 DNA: TGTGCCAGCAGTTCAGTACAGGGGCTGGGTTCGGGGAAACTGTTTTTT. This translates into CASSSVQGLGSGKLFF. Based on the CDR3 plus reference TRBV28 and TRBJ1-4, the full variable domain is DVKVTQSSRYLVKRTGEKVFLECVQDMDHENMFWYRQDPGLGLRLIYFSYDVKMKEKGDIPEGYSVSREKKERFSLILESASTNQTSMYLCASSSVQGLGSGKLFFGSGTQLSVL.

The CDR3 region has the DNA TGTGCCAGCAGCTTAGAAGACAGACTACCTAACTATGGCTACACCTTC. Its translation: CASSLEDRLPNYGYTF. V usage is TRBV11-3 and J usage is TRBJ1-2; possibly TRBD1 for D (5 bases). The CDR3 has 16 residues. Trimming took 0 bases from V and 0 from J, leaving 11 bases between them. The germline gives CDR1 SGHNT, CDR2 YENEEA.

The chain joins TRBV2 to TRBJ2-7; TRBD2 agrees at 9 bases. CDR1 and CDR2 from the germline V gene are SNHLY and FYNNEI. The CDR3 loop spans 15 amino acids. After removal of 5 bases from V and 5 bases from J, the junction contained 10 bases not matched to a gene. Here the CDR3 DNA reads TGTGCCAGCAGTACCAGTAGCGGGAGTCACAACGAGCAGTACTTC. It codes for CASSTSSGSHNEQYF.

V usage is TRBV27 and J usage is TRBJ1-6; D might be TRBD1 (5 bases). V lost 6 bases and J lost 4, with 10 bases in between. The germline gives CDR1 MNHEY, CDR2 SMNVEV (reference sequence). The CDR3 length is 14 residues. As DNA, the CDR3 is TGTGCCAGCAGGGGGTCAGGGTATAATTCACCCCTCCACTTT. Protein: CASRGSGYNSPLHF.

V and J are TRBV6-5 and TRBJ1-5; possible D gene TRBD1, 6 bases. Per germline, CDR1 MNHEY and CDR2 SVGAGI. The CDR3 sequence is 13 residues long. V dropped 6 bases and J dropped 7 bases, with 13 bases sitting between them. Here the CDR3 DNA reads TGTGCCAGCAGGCAACAGGGTGGGCAGCCCCAGCATTTT. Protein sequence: CASRQQGGQPQHF.

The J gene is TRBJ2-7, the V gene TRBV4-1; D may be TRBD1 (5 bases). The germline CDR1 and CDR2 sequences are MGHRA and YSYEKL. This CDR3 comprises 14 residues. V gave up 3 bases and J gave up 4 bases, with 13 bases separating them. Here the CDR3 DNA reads TGCGCCAGCAGCCACAGCCAGGGAACTTACGAGCAGTACTTC. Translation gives CASSHSQGTYEQYF.

CDR3 bases: TGTGCCAGCAGCTCCGACAGGGATTATGGCTACACCTTC. Translated: CASSSDRDYGYTF. The J gene is TRBJ1-2, the V gene TRBV7-2; TRBD1 matches at 7 bases. The CDR3 consists of 13 residues. Germline V CDR1 and CDR2: SGHTA, FQGNSA. The junction had 4 bases not matched to a gene; V was cut back by 4 bases and J by 5 bases.